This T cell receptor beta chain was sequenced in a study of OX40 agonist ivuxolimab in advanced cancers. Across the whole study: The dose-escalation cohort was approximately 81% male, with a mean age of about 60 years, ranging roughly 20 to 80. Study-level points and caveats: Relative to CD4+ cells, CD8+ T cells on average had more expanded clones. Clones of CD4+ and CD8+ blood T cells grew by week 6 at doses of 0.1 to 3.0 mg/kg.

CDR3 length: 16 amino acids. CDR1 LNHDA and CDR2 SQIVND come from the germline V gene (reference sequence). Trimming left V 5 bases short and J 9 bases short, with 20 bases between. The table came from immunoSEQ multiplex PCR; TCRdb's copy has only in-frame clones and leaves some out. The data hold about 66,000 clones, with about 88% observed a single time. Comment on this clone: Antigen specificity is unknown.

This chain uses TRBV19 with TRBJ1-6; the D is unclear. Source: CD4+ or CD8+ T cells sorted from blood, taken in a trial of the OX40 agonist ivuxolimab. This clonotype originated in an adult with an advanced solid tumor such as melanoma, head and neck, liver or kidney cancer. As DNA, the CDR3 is TGTGCCAGTAGTCTCGAACGGACTCGCAGCCGTTCACCCCTCCACTTT. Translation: CASSLERTRSRSPLHF.